The 23 T cell receptor beta chains reported below all come from one sample, sequenced in a study of OX40 agonist ivuxolimab in advanced cancers. Repertoires were generated with immunoSEQ multiplex PCR, while TCRdb's copy carries only in-frame clones and drops some. Of about 79,000 clones in the sample, 88% were seen once. Material: CD4+ or CD8+ T cells sorted from blood, obtained in a trial of the OX40 agonist ivuxolimab. All receptors come from an adult with an advanced solid tumor such as melanoma, head and neck, liver or kidney cancer.

This chain joins TRBV5-6 and TRBJ2-5, with TRBD2 identical over 8 bases. The V gene end was trimmed by 2 bases and the J gene end by 5 bases; junction bases not matched to a gene: 8. The CDR3 has 15 residues. Germline CDR1 and CDR2: SGHDT and YYEEEE. The CDR3 sequence is CASSFVGTSQETQYF. The CDR3, as DNA: TGTGCCAGCAGCTTTGTGGGGACTAGTCAGGAGACCCAGTACTTC. Filled out from reference TRBV5-6 and TRBJ2-5, the complete variable domain reads DAGVTQSPTHLIKTRGQQVTLRCSPKSGHDTVSWYQQALGQGPQFIFQYYEEEERQRGNFPDRFSGHQFPNYSSELNVNALLLGDSALYLCASSFVGTSQETQYFGPGTRLLVL.

Here the CDR3 reads CASRPGTSSEKLFF. DNA of the CDR3: TGTGCCAGCAGGCCGGGGACCTCGAGCGAAAAACTGTTTTTT. The chain uses TRBV5-4 and TRBJ1-4, with D perhaps TRBD1 (5 bases). V lost 5 bases to trimming and J lost 8 bases, with 16 bases between them. The CDR3 contains 14 residues. Germline loops: CDR1 SGHNT, CDR2 YYREEE (reference sequence).

The chain uses TRBV7-9 and TRBJ1-1; D unresolved. The germline V and J ends were trimmed by 4 bases and 4 bases, with 10 bases remaining between them. The germline CDR1 and CDR2 sequences are SEHNR and FQNEAQ (reference sequence). The CDR3 spans 13 residues. CDR3 residues: CASSSPTVTEAFF. For the CDR3, the DNA is TGTGCCAGCAGCTCCCCCACGGTCACTGAAGCTTTCTTT.

The CDR3 spells CASNRLGGSYNEQFF. Written as DNA, the CDR3 is TGTGCCAGCAACCGCCTGGGGGGCTCCTACAATGAGCAGTTCTTC. The chain employs TRBV27 and TRBJ2-1; perhaps TRBD2 as D (6 bases). V lost 7 bases, J lost 0 bases, and 13 bases lay in between. The CDR3 sequence is 15 residues long. CDR1 is MNHEY and CDR2 is SMNVEV in the germline V gene (reference sequence).

The rearrangement joins TRBV6-5 to TRBJ1-2; unclear D gene. Germline assignment: CDR1 MNHEY and CDR2 SVGAGI. This CDR3 contains 13 residues. V lost 5 bases, J lost 8 bases, and 15 bases lay in between. The CDR3 loop is CASSPARERGYTF. DNA of the CDR3: TGTGCCAGCAGTCCCGCCCGAGAAAGAGGCTACACCTTC.

The rearrangement uses TRBV11-2 and TRBJ2-5; D not resolved. Looked up from germline, CDR1 is SGHAT and CDR2 is FQNNGV. V shed 2 bases and J shed 4 bases, with 8 bases lying between them. The CDR3 spans 13 residues. Written as DNA, the CDR3 is TGTGCCAGCAGCTTAACGATGGGAGAGACCCAGTACTTC. Its protein is CASSLTMGETQYF. Drawing the rest from reference TRBV11-2 and TRBJ2-5, the complete variable domain is EAGVAQSPRYKIIEKRQSVAFWCNPISGHATLYWYQQILGQGPKLLIQFQNNGVVDDSQLPKDRFSAERLKGVDSTLKIQPAKLEDSAVYLCASSLTMGETQYFGPGTRLLVL.

This clone came up a few times. The same CDR3 is also encoded by other DNA sequences in this sample. V and J are TRBV5-6 and TRBJ1-1; TRBD1 aligns across 7 bases. V was pared by 2 bases and J by 6 bases, with 7 bases of the junction left unmatched. The CDR3 has 14 amino acids. The V gene's germline CDR1 is SGHDT and CDR2 YYEEEE. CDR3 sequence: CASSFRGGLAEAFF. The CDR3 DNA reads TGTGCCAGCAGCTTCAGGGGGGGTCTGGCTGAAGCTTTCTTT.

J is TRBJ1-1 and V is TRBV9; D gene ambiguous. Germline-derived CDR1 and CDR2 are SGDLS and YYNGEE. This CDR3 comprises 14 residues. V lost 0 bases and J 4 bases, leaving 10 bases between the germline ends. CDR3 region: CASSVASKSTEAFF. The CDR3 DNA reads TGTGCCAGCAGCGTAGCTAGTAAGAGCACTGAAGCTTTCTTT.

CDR3 DNA: TGCGCCAGCAGCTTAGGGTCAGATCAGCCCCAGCATTTT. This gives the protein CASSLGSDQPQHF. The rearrangement uses TRBV5-1 and TRBJ1-5; no reliable D call. V lost 2 bases and J lost 5, with 8 bases in between. Germline V gene data show CDR1 as SGHRS and CDR2 as YFSETQ. The CDR3 runs to 13 residues.

The J gene is TRBJ1-4, the V gene TRBV18, with 7 bases matching TRBD1. V shed 5 bases and J 5 bases; nucleotides not matched to a gene: 5. The CDR3 extends over 14 amino acids. The V gene's germline CDR1 is KGHSH and CDR2 LQKENI. DNA for the CDR3: TGTGCCAGCTCATCCGGGACAGACAATGAAAAACTGTTTTTT. It translates to CASSSGTDNEKLFF.

This rearrangement joins TRBV14 to TRBJ2-2, with D uncertain. This CDR3 spans 13 amino acids. The germline V and J ends were trimmed by 2 bases and 6 bases, with 7 bases remaining between them. CDR1 and CDR2 from the germline V gene are SGHDN and FVKESK. CDR3 loop: CASSQYGSGELFF. In DNA, the CDR3 is TGTGCCAGCAGCCAATATGGTTCCGGGGAGCTGTTTTTT.

This clone was picked up a small number of times. J is TRBJ2-6 and V is TRBV30; D gene uncertain. Germline V gives CDR1 GTSNPN, CDR2 SVGIG (reference sequence). The CDR3 sequence is 13 residues long. V gave up 5 bases and J gave up 5 bases, with 10 bases separating them. The chain's CDR3 is CAWGPPWANVLTF. The CDR3 nucleotides are TGTGCCTGGGGACCGCCGTGGGCCAACGTCCTGACTTTC. Drawing the rest from reference TRBV30 and TRBJ2-6, the complete variable domain is SQTIHQWPATLVQPVGSPLSLECTVEGTSNPNLYWYRQAAGRGLQLLFYSVGIGQISSEVPQNLSASRPQDRQFILSSKKLLLSDSGFYLCAWGPPWANVLTFGAGSRLTVL.

V usage is TRBV10-1 and J usage is TRBJ2-1; 14 positions match TRBD2. Germline CDR1 WNHNN, CDR2 SYGVQD (reference sequence). The CDR3 runs to 17 residues. J gave up 9 bases and V 8 bases, and 15 bases lay outside the gene matches. In DNA form, the CDR3 reads TGCGCCAGCTCGGTTGGGACTAGCGGGAGTGGGCAGGGTGAGCAGTTCTTC. Protein sequence: CASSVGTSGSGQGEQFF.

The V gene is TRBV6-1, the J gene TRBJ2-3; TRBD2 matches at 8 bases. CDR1 is MNHNS and CDR2 is SASEGT in the germline V gene. The CDR3 runs 13 residues. V shed 10 bases, J shed 2 bases, and the junction held 5 bases outside the gene matches. The CDR3, as DNA: TGTGCCACGAAGCGGGAGATCACAGATACGCAGTATTTT. Its translation is CATKREITDTQYF.

The genes are TRBV5-1 and TRBJ2-5; D is ambiguous. V lost 0 bases and J 2 bases, leaving 11 bases between the germline ends. This CDR3 contains 15 residues. Germline V gene lookup returns CDR1 SGHRS and CDR2 YFSETQ. The CDR3 loop reads CASSLGIINQETQYF. The CDR3 DNA reads TGCGCCAGCAGCTTGGGGATCATAAATCAAGAGACCCAGTACTTC.

This clone was seen only once. V and J are TRBV12-5 and TRBJ2-7; TRBD1 or TRBD2 may be the D gene (5 bases each). This CDR3 is built from 16 residues. Germline CDR1 is LGHNT and CDR2 is FRNRAP. Trimming cost V 6 bases and J 6 bases, with 24 bases left between them. The chain's CDR3 is CASGPPTRDGFGEQYF. CDR3 nucleotide sequence: TGTGCTAGTGGCCCCCCCACAAGGGACGGTTTTGGCGAGCAGTACTTC.

The chain couples TRBV6-1 to TRBJ1-2, with D perhaps matching TRBD1 (5 bases). CDR1 MNHNS and CDR2 SASEGT come from the germline V gene. Trimming took 4 bases from V and 4 from J, leaving 13 bases between them. This CDR3 spans 14 amino acids. DNA of the CDR3: TGTGCCAGCAGTGCGGTTGGGGCGACCTATGGCTACACCTTC. As protein: CASSAVGATYGYTF.

The genes are TRBV11-2 and TRBJ1-1; perhaps TRBD1 as D (6 bases). Germline CDR1 and CDR2: SGHAT and FQNNGV. V shed 5 bases and J shed 0 bases, with 13 bases lying between them. The CDR3 is 15 residues long. Here the CDR3 reads CASSTRQAVNTEAFF. CDR3 in DNA: TGTGCCAGCAGCACGAGACAGGCCGTGAACACTGAAGCTTTCTTT. Full variable domain (outside the CDR3, taken from reference TRBV11-2 and TRBJ1-1): EAGVAQSPRYKIIEKRQSVAFWCNPISGHATLYWYQQILGQGPKLLIQFQNNGVVDDSQLPKDRFSAERLKGVDSTLKIQPAKLEDSAVYLCASSTRQAVNTEAFFGQGTRLTVV.

The V and J genes are TRBV5-5 and TRBJ2-1; 7 positions agree with TRBD1. This CDR3 has 15 amino acids. Germline V gene data show CDR1 as SGHKS and CDR2 as YYEKEE (reference sequence). The ends lost 3 bases at V and 0 bases at J; junction bases unmatched: 3. Here the CDR3 reads CASSWSGGSYNEQFF. CDR3 DNA sequence: TGTGCCAGCAGCTGGTCAGGGGGCTCCTACAATGAGCAGTTCTTC.

This rearrangement joins TRBV7-6 to TRBJ1-5; the match to TRBD1 covers 7 bases. Germline V gene data show CDR1 as SGHVS and CDR2 as FNYEAQ. Unmatched junction bases numbered 10, after V lost 4 bases and J lost 4 bases. This CDR3 is 16 amino acids long. The CDR3 spells CASSSTGPPSNQPQHF. In DNA form, the CDR3 reads TGTGCCAGCAGCTCGACAGGGCCTCCCTCAAATCAGCCCCAGCATTTT.

Concerning this clone: The junction shows a germline mismatch at one end, possibly a read error. The rearrangement joins TRBV6-1 to TRBJ2-7; D might be TRBD1 (6 bases). Germline CDR1 is MNHNS and CDR2 is SASEGT. CDR3 size: 12 residues. This CDR3 is CASSEALDSLGF. The CDR3, as DNA: TGTGCCAGCAGTGAAGCCCTGGACAGCCTGGGCTTC.

The gene calls are TRBV27 and TRBJ2-3, with TRBD2 matching 7 bases. CDR3 length equals 16 residues. Looked up from germline, CDR1 is MNHEY and CDR2 is SMNVEV (reference sequence). After removal of 6 bases from V and 5 bases from J, the junction contained 14 bases not matched to a gene. CDR3 amino acids: CASRQNRGRAGDTQYF. The DNA for the CDR3 is TGTGCCAGCAGACAAAATAGAGGGAGGGCCGGAGATACGCAGTATTTT.

CDR3 residues: CASSFGTGGYEQYF. DNA for the CDR3: TGTGCCAGCAGTTTTGGGACAGGGGGTTACGAGCAGTACTTC. This chain joins TRBV27 and TRBJ2-7; 11 bases line up with TRBD1. V gave up 3 bases and J gave up 4 bases; unmatched junction bases: 2. The CDR3 extends over 14 amino acids. Germline-derived CDR1 and CDR2 are MNHEY and SMNVEV (reference sequence).